These 31 T cell receptor beta chains originate from one sample sequenced in a study of radiation and T cells in renal cell carcinoma. The sample's time point: blood 4 weeks post-SBRT, at nephrectomy. As for treatment: 15 Gy SBRT to primary tumor, nephrectomy 4 weeks later. The assay was immunoSEQ multiplex PCR, and TCRdb's table has in-frame clones only and misses some. Of 120,000 to 150,000 clones in the sample, 70% to 90% were seen once. Here the sequenced sample was blood, taken from a patient whose treatment included radiotherapy and nephrectomy. Receptors originate from a woman between 50 and 59 years old with renal cell carcinoma.

The chain carries TRBV5-6 and TRBJ2-5; 8 bases are shared with TRBD2. Germline-derived CDR1 and CDR2 are SGHDT and YYEEEE. CDR3 size: 13 residues. J was trimmed by 9 bases and V by 3 bases; bases with no gene match: 7. CDR3 nucleotide sequence: TGTGCCAGCAGCTGGGGGACTAGTCGGGCCCAGTACTTC. Translation gives CASSWGTSRAQYF. Together with reference TRBV5-6 and TRBJ2-5, the CDR3 gives the full variable domain: DAGVTQSPTHLIKTRGQQVTLRCSPKSGHDTVSWYQQALGQGPQFIFQYYEEEERQRGNFPDRFSGHQFPNYSSELNVNALLLGDSALYLCASSWGTSRAQYFGPGTRLLVL.

This chain joins TRBV5-1 and TRBJ2-4; the match to TRBD1 covers 10 bases. The CDR3 runs to 22 residues. Losses at the gene ends were 2 bases for V and 6 bases for J; bases not matched to a gene: 26. From germline, CDR1 is SGHRS and CDR2 YFSETQ. CDR3 coding DNA: TGCGCCAGCAGCTTAGGATGGAGTAGACCGGGACAGGGGAATTTTGGGAGAAACATTCAGTACTTC. Its protein product is CASSLGWSRPGQGNFGRNIQYF.

V usage is TRBV20-1 and J usage is TRBJ2-3; 11 bases are shared with TRBD2. The V gene's germline CDR1 is DFQATT and CDR2 SNEGSKA (reference sequence). Losses at the gene ends were 3 bases for V and 14 bases for J; bases not matched to a gene: 4. CDR3 length: 11 residues. The CDR3 reads CSASSGTSGYF. The CDR3 region has the DNA TGCAGTGCTAGCTCCGGGACTAGCGGGTATTTT.

The V gene is TRBV5-1, the J gene TRBJ2-1, with TRBD2 matching over 9 bases. Per the germline V gene, CDR1 is SGHRS and CDR2 is YFSETQ. CDR3 size: 15 residues. Losses at the gene ends were 4 bases for V and 6 bases for J; bases not matched to a gene: 8. The CDR3 nucleotides read TGCGCCAGCAGCCCCTCCAGCGGGAGGAGCAATGAGCAGTTCTTC. It is translated as CASSPSSGRSNEQFF.

The gene calls are TRBV15 and TRBJ2-7, with D possibly being TRBD1 (6 bases). Germline V gives CDR1 LNHNV, CDR2 YYDKDF (reference sequence). Trimming removed 2 bases at V and 6 bases at J, with 14 bases between. CDR3 length: 14 residues. The CDR3, as DNA: TGTGCCACCAGCAGAAAGGGAACAGGGAGCGAGCAGTACTTC. This gives the protein CATSRKGTGSEQYF.

The rearrangement uses TRBV4-1 and TRBJ1-2; TRBD1 matches at 9 bases. This CDR3 contains 14 residues. Germline trimming cut 3 bases from V and 2 bases from J; bases unmatched to any gene: 1. Germline values: CDR1 MGHRA, CDR2 YSYEKL. DNA of the CDR3: TGCGCCAGCAGCCAGGACAGGGGAAACTATGGCTACACCTTC. Amino acids: CASSQDRGNYGYTF.

The chain has TRBV10-3 and TRBJ1-2; TRBD1 might be the D (5 bases). The CDR3 runs to 14 residues. The V gene lost 4 bases and the J gene lost 7 bases, with 16 bases spanning the gap. Per germline, CDR1 ENHRY and CDR2 SYGVKD. Written as DNA, the CDR3 is TGTGCCATCAGTGGTAGGGCAGGGCGAGGTGGCTACACCTTC. It yields the protein CAISGRAGRGGYTF.

The V call is TRBV7-8, the J call TRBJ1-1; D remains unclear. The CDR3 runs 14 residues. Germline V gene sequence: CDR1 SGHVS, CDR2 FQNEAQ. Trimming left V 1 base short and J 2 bases short, with 8 bases between. CDR3 residues: CASSLERGNTEAFF. Written as DNA, the CDR3 is TGTGCCAGCAGCTTAGAACGGGGAAACACTGAAGCTTTCTTT.

The rearrangement joins TRBV2 to TRBJ2-5; 13 nucleotides align to TRBD2. The CDR3 sequence is 15 residues long. V dropped 6 bases and J dropped 8; count of bases not matched to a gene: 9. The germline V gene has CDR1 SNHLY and CDR2 FYNNEI. CDR3 nucleotide sequence: TGTGCCAGCAGCGGGATGAGGACTAGCGGGGGAACCCAGTACTTC. Amino acid sequence: CASSGMRTSGGTQYF.

This chain joins TRBV7-7 and TRBJ2-5; D may correspond to TRBD1 or TRBD2 (5 bases each). V was clipped by 1 base and J by 5 bases, with 14 bases between them. Germline V CDR1 and CDR2: SSHAT, FNYEAQ (reference sequence). CDR3 size: 15 residues. The CDR3 here is CASSLGQRIGETQYF. The CDR3 nucleotides read TGTGCCAGCAGCTTAGGACAGCGGATAGGGGAGACCCAGTACTTC.

The gene calls are TRBV6-5 and TRBJ2-7; D is unresolved. The CDR3 runs to 13 residues. V was trimmed by 2 bases and J by 0 bases, leaving 5 bases between them. CDR1 and CDR2 from the germline V gene are MNHEY and SVGAGI. The CDR3 spells CASSYRDSYEQYF. The CDR3 DNA reads TGTGCCAGCAGTTACAGGGACTCCTACGAGCAGTACTTC.

The chain carries TRBV7-6 and TRBJ2-5; D remains ambiguous. Germline assignment: CDR1 SGHVS and CDR2 FNYEAQ. With 5 bases removed from V and 1 base from J, the gap between germline ends came to 8 bases. This CDR3 is 13 amino acids long. The CDR3 DNA sequence: TGTGCCAGCAGCGGGATCTCCCAAGAGACCCAGTACTTC. This codes for CASSGISQETQYF.

The chain combines TRBV28 with TRBJ1-5, with D hard to call. Germline-derived CDR1 and CDR2 are MDHEN and SYDVKM. CDR3 length: 12 residues. Trimming took 4 bases from V and 7 from J, leaving 8 bases between them. The CDR3 nucleotides read TGTGCCAGCAGTTCAGGAGACCAGCCCCAGCATTTT. This codes for CASSSGDQPQHF.

This clone was found once. The rearrangement joins TRBV9 to TRBJ2-1; 14 bases are a match to TRBD2. CDR1 SGDLS and CDR2 YYNGEE come from the germline V gene. V gave up 3 bases and J gave up 10 bases; unmatched junction bases: 15. The CDR3 runs 18 residues. The CDR3, as DNA: TGTGCCAGCAGCGCCAGCCCCGGGACTAGCGGGAGAGGACACGAGCAGTTCTTC. This encodes CASSASPGTSGRGHEQFF.

V usage is TRBV7-9 and J usage is TRBJ2-7; 9 positions agree with TRBD1. CDR1 is SEHNR, CDR2 FQNEAQ, per germline (reference sequence). V lost 1 base and J lost 5; bases outside the gene matches: 3. The CDR3 loop spans 14 amino acids. The CDR3 is CASSLGTGVNEQYF. The CDR3 coding sequence is TGTGCCAGCAGCTTAGGGACAGGGGTAAACGAGCAGTACTTC.

For this clone: A junction end diverges from the germline sequence, so it may reflect a read error. This rearrangement joins TRBV2 to TRBJ2-7; D gene unclear. The germline V gene has CDR1 SNHLY and CDR2 FYNNEI. The CDR3 totals 14 residues. DNA of the CDR3: TGTGCCAGCAGTGTACTACCGCCTTCCTCCGAGCAGTACTTC. This sequence encodes CASSVLPPSSEQYF.

V usage is TRBV5-1 and J usage is TRBJ2-2, with TRBD1 as a possible D gene (5 bases). This CDR3 has 14 residues. Trimming took off 2 bases at V and 6 bases at J, with 11 bases between the two ends. Per the germline V gene, CDR1 is SGHRS and CDR2 is YFSETQ. The chain's CDR3 is CASSFRASPGELFF. For the CDR3, the DNA is TGCGCCAGCAGCTTCAGGGCATCCCCCGGGGAGCTGTTTTTT.

This clone was counted once. V gene TRBV6-6 combines with J gene TRBJ2-7; 7 nucleotides line up with TRBD1. V dropped 7 bases and J dropped 5; count of bases not matched to a gene: 8. In germline, CDR1 is MNHNY, CDR2 SVGAGI (reference sequence). The CDR3 extends over 13 amino acids. This CDR3 reads CASNLPDRDEQYF. CDR3 sequence (DNA): TGTGCCAGCAACTTACCCGACAGGGACGAGCAGTACTTC.

The chain carries TRBV6-5 and TRBJ2-3; D uncertain. The CDR3 length is 13 residues. Trimming shortened V by 6 bases and J by 0 bases, and 7 bases separated the two germline ends. Germline CDR1 reads MNHEY; CDR2 reads SVGAGI. CDR3 nucleotide sequence: TGTGCCAGCAGGAGACCCAGCACAGATACGCAGTATTTT. Protein: CASRRPSTDTQYF.

This clone came up once. V and J are TRBV11-2 and TRBJ2-5; tentative D call: TRBD2 (6 bases). V lost 1 base and J lost 7, with 19 bases in between. The CDR3 length is 16 residues. In germline, CDR1 is SGHAT, CDR2 FQNNGV. In DNA, the CDR3 is TGTGCCAGCAGCTTAGGGGCTGCGGGGCCCGGGTGGACCCAGTACTTC. It yields the protein CASSLGAAGPGWTQYF.

The genes are TRBV7-2 and TRBJ2-7, with D perhaps TRBD1 (6 bases). The CDR3 covers 14 residues. CDR1 and CDR2 (germline): SGHTA, FQGNSA. V was pared by 5 bases and J by 2 bases, with 13 bases between. The CDR3 DNA sequence: TGTGCCAGCAGCCCCCAGACAGGTACCTACGAGCAGTACTTC. Residues: CASSPQTGTYEQYF. Full variable domain (remainder filled in from reference TRBV7-2 and TRBJ2-7): GAGVSQSPSNKVTEKGKDVELRCDPISGHTALYWYRQSLGQGLEFLIYFQGNSAPDKSGLPSDRFSAERTGGSVSTLTIQRTQQEDSAVYLCASSPQTGTYEQYFGPGTRLTVT.

This chain uses TRBV7-2 with TRBJ1-2; no definite D call. This CDR3 contains 16 residues. The V and J ends lost 0 bases and 8 bases respectively, with 19 bases between them. The V gene's germline CDR1 is SGHTA and CDR2 FQGNSA. As DNA, the CDR3 is TGTGCCAGCAGCTTAGCATCTCCAGCGACTCAAGGAGGCTACACCTTC. Residues: CASSLASPATQGGYTF. Variable domain in full (rest from reference TRBV7-2 and TRBJ1-2): GAGVSQSPSNKVTEKGKDVELRCDPISGHTALYWYRQSLGQGLEFLIYFQGNSAPDKSGLPSDRFSAERTGGSVSTLTIQRTQQEDSAVYLCASSLASPATQGGYTFGSGTRLTVV.

V and J are TRBV7-9 and TRBJ2-1, with 9 bases matching TRBD2. The CDR3 loop spans 16 amino acids. Germline CDR1 reads SEHNR; CDR2 reads FQNEAQ (reference sequence). J was trimmed by 9 bases and V by 2 bases; bases with no gene match: 11. The CDR3 reads CASSLTSGPGTLEQFF. The CDR3 coding sequence is TGTGCCAGCAGCTTAACTAGCGGGCCGGGGACCCTTGAGCAGTTCTTC.

The gene calls are TRBV28 and TRBJ2-7; 7 nucleotides match TRBD1. Trimming cost V 5 bases and J 3 bases; bases outside gene matches: 7. This CDR3 has 14 amino acids. Germline assignment: CDR1 MDHEN and CDR2 SYDVKM. This CDR3 is CASSLGTANYEQYF. CDR3 DNA sequence: TGTGCCAGCAGTCTCGGGACAGCTAACTACGAGCAGTACTTC.

This chain joins TRBV5-1 and TRBJ2-6; no definite D call. V lost 0 bases to trimming and J lost 0 bases, with 4 bases between them. CDR3 length equals 15 residues. From germline, CDR1 is SGHRS and CDR2 YFSETQ. The CDR3 sequence: CASSLVRSGANVLTF. In DNA form, the CDR3 reads TGCGCCAGCAGCTTGGTCCGCTCTGGGGCCAACGTCCTGACTTTC.

The chain carries TRBV9 and TRBJ2-7; 7 bases are a match to TRBD2. V lost 3 bases and J lost 6; bases outside the gene matches: 6. CDR3 length: 13 amino acids. CDR1 and CDR2 (germline): SGDLS, YYNGEE. The CDR3 nucleotides are TGTGCCAGCAGCGCCTGGGGGGAGGGCGAGCAGTACTTC. This translates into CASSAWGEGEQYF.

To note about this clone: One end of the junction is discordant with germline, which a read error may explain. V and J are TRBV28 and TRBJ1-1; weak D call: TRBD1 (6 bases). The CDR3 covers 13 residues. Per germline, CDR1 MDHEN and CDR2 SYDVKM. CDR3 sequence: CASTNEPQGIVFF. The CDR3 coding sequence is TGTGCCAGCACCAACGAGCCTCAGGGGATCGTTTTTTTT.

This clone appeared once. This chain uses TRBV5-6 with TRBJ2-5, with 14 bases matching TRBD2. CDR3 size: 15 residues. Unmatched junction bases numbered 4, after V lost 5 bases and J lost 4 bases. Germline CDR1 reads SGHDT; CDR2 reads YYEEEE. The CDR3 DNA reads TGTGCCAGCAGGAGACTAGCGGGGGGGCGAGAGACCCAGTACTTC. Protein sequence: CASRRLAGGRETQYF.

The chain employs TRBV7-2 and TRBJ2-5, with 11 bases matching TRBD2. CDR3 size: 16 residues. J lost 4 bases, V lost 5 bases, and 9 bases had no gene match. Germline CDR1 SGHTA, CDR2 FQGNSA. CDR3 coding DNA: TGTGCCAGCAGCCCCTTAGCGGGAGGGGGTGTAGAGACCCAGTACTTC. Residues: CASSPLAGGGVETQYF. The full variable domain, completed using reference TRBV7-2 and TRBJ2-5, is GAGVSQSPSNKVTEKGKDVELRCDPISGHTALYWYRQSLGQGLEFLIYFQGNSAPDKSGLPSDRFSAERTGGSVSTLTIQRTQQEDSAVYLCASSPLAGGGVETQYFGPGTRLLVL.

The rearrangement joins TRBV28 to TRBJ1-2, with D unclear. The V gene's germline CDR1 is MDHEN and CDR2 SYDVKM. CDR3 length equals 12 residues. Trimming shortened V by 3 bases and J by 9 bases, and 11 bases separated the two germline ends. This CDR3 is CASSFAQTSYTF. CDR3 DNA: TGTGCCAGCAGTTTTGCCCAAACTAGCTACACCTTC.

This clone occurred many times. This chain links TRBV5-4 with TRBJ2-7; weak D call: TRBD2 (7 bases). Germline V CDR1 and CDR2: SGHNT, YYREEE (reference sequence). The ends were cut back, 4 bases at V and 6 bases at J, with 26 bases in the middle. This CDR3 region has 17 residues. The CDR3: CASSPSSGTYFGSEQYF. The CDR3 coding sequence is TGTGCCAGCAGCCCTTCGAGCGGGACATACTTCGGCTCCGAGCAGTACTTC.